This paragraph covers one TCR beta chain sequence. In germline, CDR1 is GTSNPN, CDR2 SVGIG (reference sequence). This CDR3 has 14 amino acids. The V end lost 0 bases, the J end lost 5 bases, and 13 bases lay between the germline ends. Repertoires were generated with immunoSEQ multiplex PCR, while TCRdb's copy carries only in-frame clones and drops some. Of approximately 75,000 clones listed, nearly 98% are singletons. This entry comes from a study of technical replicates of blood from several donors. Sequenced sample: T cells isolated from PBMCs. The chain joins TRBV30 to TRBJ2-5; maybe TRBD2 (7 bases). This TCR came from a human donor in good health. CDR3 amino acids: CAWSVGGGSETQYF. The DNA for the CDR3 is TGTGCCTGGAGTGTAGGGGGGGGGAGTGAGACCCAGTACTTC.